This T cell receptor beta chain came from a study of blood T cells in healthy people across ages. The wider study: About one barcoded beta molecule was captured per two T cells (by template switching).

Study results and limitations: No one knew whether donors had CMV, which possibly confounded expanded clonotype changes.

With regard to this clonotype: The target antigen is unknown.

The germline V gene has CDR1 MNHNY and CDR2 SVGAGI (reference sequence). The germline V and J ends were trimmed by 0 bases and 3 bases, with 12 bases remaining between them. The CDR3 is 16 residues long. With a J-beta primer mix and a sample-barcoded 5' primer, a second PCR ran 7 to 11 cycles. The template-switch adaptor was a 5' adaptor with 12 random nucleotides. It tagged each cDNA molecule. From the 5' RACE reads, TCRdb called clonotypes with MiXCR, one entry per CDR3 protein. The repertoire consists of approximately 800,000 distinct CDR3 sequences, with 56% occurring once and the leading ten covering approximately 24%. Per sample, extraction of total RNA gave at least 5 micrograms in every case.

The TCR originated in a man aged 35-49 years in good health. The source material was blood. The chain is built from TRBV6-6 and TRBJ2-1; D possibly matches TRBD1 or TRBD2 (6 bases each). The CDR3 loop is CASSYSRGGNYNEQFF. The CDR3 DNA reads as TGTGCCAGCAGTTACTCGAGAGGGGGGAACTACAATGAGCAGTTCTTC.